The next 12 T cell receptor beta chains were all read from a single sample in a study of graft-versus-host responses after intestinal transplantation. Profiled with immunoSEQ multiplex PCR; TCRdb holds only in-frame clones, not every one. Counted here are approximately 9,100 clones, roughly 96% occurring once; the ten biggest clones make up 16%. Sample: bone marrow, taken approximately 520 days after intestinal transplantation. The source is a human patient who received an intestinal transplant, so some T cells may come from the graft donor.

This clone was recorded once. V is TRBV28 and J is TRBJ2-7; the match to TRBD2 covers 8 bases. The V gene's germline CDR1 is MDHEN and CDR2 SYDVKM. The CDR3 loop spans 15 amino acids. The junction had 4 bases not matched to a gene; V was cut back by 3 bases and J by 0 bases. CDR3 region: CASSFSGGGSYEQYF. CDR3 bases: TGTGCCAGCAGTTTCTCGGGAGGGGGCTCCTACGAGCAGTACTTC.

The chain couples TRBV7-1 to TRBJ2-7, with 9 bases lining up with TRBD2. TRBV7-1 is identified as an open reading frame with a role that is uncertain. The ends lost 6 bases at V and 6 bases at J; junction bases unmatched: 12. The CDR3 totals 15 residues. The CDR3: CASSSLAGGPGEQYF. In DNA form, the CDR3 reads TGTGCCAGCAGTTCTTTGGCGGGAGGGCCAGGCGAGCAGTACTTC.

The chain couples TRBV27 to TRBJ2-7; D is unresolved. The CDR3 spans 16 residues. The germline V and J ends were trimmed by 3 bases and 4 bases, with 19 bases remaining between them. CDR1 is MNHEY, CDR2 SMNVEV, per germline (reference sequence). CDR3 loop: CASSFGPGRSHYEQYF. CDR3 DNA sequence: TGTGCCAGCAGTTTTGGGCCGGGCCGAAGCCATTACGAGCAGTACTTC.

This CDR3 is CASSLTGGNYGYTF. The CDR3 region has the DNA TGTGCCAGCAGCTTAACCGGCGGTAACTATGGCTACACCTTC. The rearrangement uses TRBV7-2 and TRBJ1-2, with D unresolved. V shed 2 bases and J shed 1 base, with 8 bases lying between them. This CDR3 region has 14 residues. Looked up from germline, CDR1 is SGHTA and CDR2 is FQGNSA.

The V gene is TRBV19, the J gene TRBJ1-2, with TRBD1 identical over 9 bases. The CDR3 covers 17 residues. Per the germline V gene, CDR1 is LNHDA and CDR2 is SQIVND (reference sequence). The V and J ends lost 3 bases and 1 base, in that order; junction bases with no gene match: 9. CDR3 sequence: CASSIQQGAERNYGYTF. The DNA of the CDR3 is TGTGCCAGTAGTATTCAACAGGGGGCGGAACGTAACTATGGCTACACCTTC.

The rearrangement uses TRBV11-2 and TRBJ2-7, with D possibly being TRBD1 or TRBD2 (5 bases each). Germline V gene sequence: CDR1 SGHAT, CDR2 FQNNGV. The CDR3 is 14 amino acids. V shed 1 base and J shed 2 bases, with 9 bases lying between them. The CDR3 region has the DNA TGTGCCAGCAGCTTAGTCGGGGCAGCCTACGAGCAGTACTTC. Residues: CASSLVGAAYEQYF.

Here the CDR3 DNA reads TGTGCCAGCAGCTTGAGCGGGGCCAGGATTAATTCACCCCTCCACTTT. Protein sequence: CASSLSGARINSPLHF. The rearrangement joins TRBV5-8 to TRBJ1-6, with D perhaps matching TRBD1 (5 bases). Germline loops: CDR1 SGHTS, CDR2 YDEGEE. V was cut by 1 base and J by 6 bases, with 14 bases left in between. CDR3 size: 16 residues.

This clone was recorded once. The chain links TRBV5-8 to TRBJ1-1; D remains unclear. Trimming removed 2 bases at V and 0 bases at J, with 14 bases between. The CDR3 contains 16 residues. Germline lookup yields CDR1 SGHTS and CDR2 YDEGEE. The CDR3 region has the DNA TGTGCCAGCAGCTTAGCGGGCGCTCGGATGAACACTGAAGCTTTCTTT. Translation gives CASSLAGARMNTEAFF.

J is TRBJ2-7 and V is TRBV7-9, with TRBD2 as a possible D gene (5 bases). From germline, CDR1 is SEHNR and CDR2 FQNEAQ (reference sequence). CDR3 length equals 15 residues. The germline V and J ends were trimmed by 1 base and 3 bases, with 13 bases remaining between them. The DNA of the CDR3 is TGTGCCAGCAGCTTAGGAGGCCGTGGAGGCTACGAGCAGTACTTC. It translates to CASSLGGRGGYEQYF. Based on the CDR3 plus reference TRBV7-9 and TRBJ2-7, the full variable domain is DTGVSQNPRHKITKRGQNVTFRCDPISEHNRLYWYRQTLGQGPEFLTYFQNEAQLEKSRLLSDRFSAERPKGSFSTLEIQRTEQGDSAMYLCASSLGGRGGYEQYFGPGTRLTVT.

CDR3 nucleotides: TGTGCCAGCTCAAACAGAGCAAGGGGACTGAACACTGAAGCTTTCTTT. Translation: CASSNRARGLNTEAFF. The chain has TRBV18 and TRBJ1-1, with a weak D call TRBD1 (5 bases). There are 16 residues in the CDR3. V lost 5 bases and J lost 0, with 16 bases in between. In germline, CDR1 is KGHSH, CDR2 LQKENI.

This rearrangement joins TRBV19 to TRBJ2-5, with D hard to call. V was cut by 3 bases and J by 1 base, with 12 bases left in between. This CDR3 is 15 amino acids long. Per the germline V gene, CDR1 is LNHDA and CDR2 is SQIVND (reference sequence). The CDR3 coding sequence is TGTGCCAGTAGTATTAATAAGGTCAGCCAAGAGACCCAGTACTTC. It yields the protein CASSINKVSQETQYF.

This chain connects TRBV21-1 to TRBJ2-7; the table's TRBD2 call for D was not verified on the DNA. TRBV21-1 is an annotated pseudogene. CDR3 size: 13 residues. The CDR3 DNA follows: TGTGCCACAACCGGGACTCCCCCGGGCGAGCAGTACTTC. Protein product: CATTGTPPGEQYF.